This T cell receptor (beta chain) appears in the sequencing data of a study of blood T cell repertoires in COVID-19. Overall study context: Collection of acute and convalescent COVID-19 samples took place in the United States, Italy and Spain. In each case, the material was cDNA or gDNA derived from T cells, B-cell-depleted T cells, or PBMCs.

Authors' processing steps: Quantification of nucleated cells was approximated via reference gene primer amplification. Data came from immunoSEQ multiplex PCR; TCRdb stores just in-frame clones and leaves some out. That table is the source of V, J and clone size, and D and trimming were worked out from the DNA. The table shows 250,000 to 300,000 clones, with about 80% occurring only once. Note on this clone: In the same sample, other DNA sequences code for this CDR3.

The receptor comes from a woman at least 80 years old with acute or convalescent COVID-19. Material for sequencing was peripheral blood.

CDR3: CASSQVQGGTEAFF. The DNA of the CDR3 is TGTGCCAGCAGCCAAGTACAAGGGGGAACTGAAGCTTTCTTT. The chain employs TRBV3-1 (or the pseudogene TRBV3-2) and TRBJ1-1; tentative D call: TRBD1 (6 bases). Trimming left V 1 base short and J 5 bases short, with 11 bases between. This CDR3 comprises 14 residues. Germline-derived CDR1 and CDR2 are LGHDT and YNNKEL (reference sequence).